This entry lists 10 T cell receptor beta chains sequenced from one sample in a study of control samples from healthy donors and cancer patients. The repertoire was sequenced with immunoSEQ multiplex PCR; TCRdb's copy has only in-frame clones and lacks some. The table has about 410,000 clones, about nine tenths seen once. Material: PBMCs. These receptors were obtained from a man aged 40-55 years with head and neck cancer.

The J gene is TRBJ2-3, the V gene TRBV27; D tentatively reads TRBD1 or TRBD2 (6 bases each). The CDR3 totals 15 residues. CDR1 is MNHEY, CDR2 SMNVEV, per germline (reference sequence). V dropped 4 bases and J dropped 4 bases, with 15 bases sitting between them. CDR3 DNA sequence: TGTGCCAGCAGTTCCCGCAGGGGAGGTGCAGATACGCAGTATTTT. It is translated as CASSSRRGGADTQYF.

This clone was found once. The CDR3 bases are TGTGCCAGCAAAGCCCTCGCAGGCTCGAGCAATGAGCAGTTCTTC. Translation: CASKALAGSSNEQFF. The chain has TRBV6-4 and TRBJ2-1; D is ambiguous. Germline values: CDR1 MRHNA, CDR2 SNTAGT. V lost 7 bases, J lost 6 bases, and 19 bases lay in between. This CDR3 spans 15 amino acids.

The chain links TRBV24-1 to TRBJ1-2; no firm D call. V was pared by 4 bases and J by 5 bases, with 4 bases between. The CDR3 has 11 residues. CDR1 is KGHDR and CDR2 is SFDVKD in the germline V gene. The CDR3 region has the DNA TGTGCCACCAGTGACCGGTATGGCTACACCTTC. It is translated as CATSDRYGYTF.

The rearrangement uses TRBV12-5 and TRBJ2-3; a possible D gene is TRBD1 (7 bases). CDR3 length: 16 residues. Germline assignment: CDR1 LGHNT and CDR2 FRNRAP. The V and J ends lost 5 bases and 6 bases respectively, with 21 bases between them. The CDR3 protein is CASGMGGDSSIDTQYF. CDR3 DNA sequence: TGTGCTAGTGGTATGGGCGGGGACAGCTCCATTGATACGCAGTATTTT.

This clone was detected only once. This sequence joins TRBV28 and TRBJ2-1; the match to TRBD2 covers 9 bases. This CDR3 region has 13 residues. Losses at the gene ends were 8 bases for V and 7 bases for J; bases not matched to a gene: 6. Germline V lookup: CDR1 MDHEN, CDR2 SYDVKM. The chain's CDR3 is CASLAGWLNEQFF. As DNA, the CDR3 is TGTGCCAGCCTAGCGGGATGGCTTAATGAGCAGTTCTTC.

CDR3 sequence reads: CAIRPGQGAVGYTF. The CDR3, as DNA: TGTGCCATCAGGCCGGGACAGGGGGCGGTTGGCTACACCTTC. The chain recombines TRBV10-3 with TRBJ1-2, with TRBD1 matching 12 bases. Looked up from germline, CDR1 is ENHRY and CDR2 is SYGVKD. Germline trimming cut 6 bases from V and 7 bases from J; bases unmatched to any gene: 6. This CDR3 has 14 amino acids.

V and J are TRBV7-3 and TRBJ1-2, with D possibly matching TRBD1 (5 bases). In germline, CDR1 is SGHTA, CDR2 FQGTGA. The V gene lost 1 base and the J gene lost 6 bases, with 12 bases spanning the gap. The CDR3 spans 14 residues. The CDR3 coding sequence is TGTGCCAGCAGCTTAAGCCCGAAAGGGGATGGCTACACCTTC. Translating it yields CASSLSPKGDGYTF.

The genes are TRBV6-6 and TRBJ1-1, with D possibly being TRBD1 (5 bases). This CDR3 is 15 amino acids long. Germline V gene data show CDR1 as MNHNY and CDR2 as SVGAGI (reference sequence). V was cut by 2 bases and J by 2 bases, with 12 bases left in between. The CDR3 here is CASSYNTGSNTEAFF. The CDR3 coding sequence is TGTGCCAGCAGTTACAATACAGGATCAAACACTGAAGCTTTCTTT.

The chain couples TRBV28 to TRBJ1-5, with 10 nucleotides matching TRBD1. The CDR3 extends over 16 amino acids. Germline lookup yields CDR1 MDHEN and CDR2 SYDVKM. Losses at the gene ends were 4 bases for V and 4 bases for J; bases not matched to a gene: 7. DNA for the CDR3: TGTGCCAGCAGTTCAAATGGACAGGGGGATAATCAGCCCCAGCATTTT. Encoded protein: CASSSNGQGDNQPQHF.

V usage is TRBV9 and J usage is TRBJ2-1; 8 nucleotides line up with TRBD2. The CDR3 consists of 14 residues. The germline gives CDR1 SGDLS, CDR2 YYNGEE. V gave up 0 bases and J gave up 8 bases; unmatched junction bases: 4. CDR3 protein: CASSVVGGAYEQFF. The DNA for the CDR3 is TGTGCCAGCAGCGTAGTCGGGGGGGCCTATGAGCAGTTCTTC.